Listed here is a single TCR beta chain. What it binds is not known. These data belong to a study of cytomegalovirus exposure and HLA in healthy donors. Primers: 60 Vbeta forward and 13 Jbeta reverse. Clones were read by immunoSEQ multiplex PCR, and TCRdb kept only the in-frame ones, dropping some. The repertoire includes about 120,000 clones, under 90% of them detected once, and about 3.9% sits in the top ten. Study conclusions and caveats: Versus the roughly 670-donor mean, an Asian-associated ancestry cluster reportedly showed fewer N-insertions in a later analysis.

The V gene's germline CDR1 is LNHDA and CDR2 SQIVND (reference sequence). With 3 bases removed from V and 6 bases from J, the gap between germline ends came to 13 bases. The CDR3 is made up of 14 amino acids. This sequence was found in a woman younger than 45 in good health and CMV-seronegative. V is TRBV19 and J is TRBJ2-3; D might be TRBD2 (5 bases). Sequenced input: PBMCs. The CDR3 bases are TGTGCCAGTAGTATTGGTGGGAGTAGGGATACGCAGTATTTT. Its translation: CASSIGGSRDTQYF. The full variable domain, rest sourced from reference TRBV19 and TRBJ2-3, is DGGITQSPKYLFRKEGQNVTLSCEQNLNHDAMYWYRQDPGQGLRLIYYSQIVNDFQKGDIAEGYSVSREKKESFPLTVTSAQKNPTAFYLCASSIGGSRDTQYFGPGTRLTVL.